A selection of T cell receptor beta chains follows, all from one sample in a study of blood T cell repertoires in COVID-19. Sequencing was performed with immunoSEQ multiplex PCR; in TCRdb, only in-frame clones are kept and a portion is missing. The table records under 120,000 clones, more than 80% of them present only once. Sequencing was carried out using peripheral blood. The receptor set was obtained from a woman aged 80 or over with acute or convalescent COVID-19. CDR3s include the opening cysteine and the closing phenylalanine or tryptophan. Clone size appears in some rows only: once, few, many, or a class for an expanded clone.

v_call,clone_size,cdr3_aa
TRBV2,NA,CARQGMPGELFF
TRBV18,once,CASSPLAGATDTQYF
TRBV5-1,once,CASSPVQGDGYTF
TRBV2,NA,CASSRQGAEGQPQHF
TRBV10-2,NA,CASSSGLEAFF
TRBV10-3,NA,CAISESTRGSGGNTQYF
TRBV21-1,NA,CASSKEPYEQYF
TRBV11-2,NA,CASRGTSGVYNEQFF
TRBV7-8,NA,CASSSTGLSEKLFF
TRBV29-1,NA,CSVTDISNQPQHF
TRBV12-5,NA,CASGFHLGGVVETQYF
TRBV11-3,NA,CASSLGLAGNNEQFF
TRBV16,NA,CASSQLALDYGYTF
TRBV3-1/TRBV3-2,NA,CASSPAQLAGVEQYF
TRBV6-2/TRBV6-3,once,CASSYWHAHTDTQYF
TRBV18,NA,CASSPQVDTEAFF
TRBV7-8,few,CASSPPGQGGKTQYF
TRBV12-3/TRBV12-4,NA,CASSLQRGWQYF
TRBV6-5,NA,CASSYSWAEMNTEAFF
TRBV19,NA,CASSAPPVNTEAFF
TRBV5-1,NA,CASSSSDGYPNTEAFF
TRBV7-8,NA,CASSWRQSNQPQHF
TRBV5-6,NA,CASSGQALGTQYF
TRBV4-1,NA,CASSTMGQGSPYGYTF